Below, one T cell receptor beta chain is given with its context. Its antigen specificity is not known. With the read ending 3 residues before the CDR3 end, the germline J gene is used to fill in that end. Every participant had a single incident cervical HPV16 infection, and prevalent HPV16 infections were excluded. Cervical HPV DNA was detected by MY09/MY11 PCR, and genotyping was performed by dot-blot hybridization. Approximately 16 mL of heparinized blood were centrifuged, and the buffy coat was split into aliquots, frozen at -30 degrees C, and then kept at -80 degrees C. QIAGEN kits were used to extract genomic DNA from buffy coat specimens. The immunoSEQ assay used multiplex PCR to amplify TCR beta CDR3 regions from an average of approximately 1,300 ng of genomic DNA per sample. Primer bias was corrected in the assay by using a complete synthetic TCR repertoire to establish an amplification baseline. Amplicons were sequenced on the Illumina platform. The authors' pipeline ran thus. Sequences were error-corrected by clustering with frequency ratios and a modified nearest-neighbor algorithm and were then analyzed in the immunoSEQ Analyzer with IMGT gene definitions. At each rarefaction depth, TCR richness and evenness were averaged over 20 rarefaction repeats, and samples with fewer sequences than the depth were excluded. Relative abundances of V, D and J genes were compared between groups using Wilcoxon rank sum tests, with FDR correction applied. An intraclass correlation of 90% to 97% for TCR richness and an average of about 80% across 66 gene segments were obtained from the blinded duplicates. The table was pulled from immuneACCESS by TCRdb, which kept in-frame rearrangements only. Such tables lose some clones; where checked, under half of the loss comes from unresolved V genes, and the rest has no known cause. V, J and clone size derive from that table, while D and trimming were established from the DNA sequence. The table of this sample itemizes around 19,000 clones. Under 8.5% of the sample is held by the ten biggest clonotypes.

Including the terminal cysteine and phenylalanine, the CDR3 comprises 16 residues. Of the CDR3's DNA, 39 bases were read; they are in frame from base 1. The junction shows trimming of 2 bases on V and 3 bases on J, plus 16 bases between the germline ends. Reading the germline V gene gives CDR1 MDHEN and CDR2 SYDVKM. These data belong to a study of T cells in women clearing cervical HPV infection (dated 2018 in TCRdb). Looking at the study overall: The cases were 20 to 25 women with histologically confirmed HPV16-related CIN3 or worse, and 2 of these cases were invasive cancers. The controls were 25 or so women whose single incident HPV16 infection cleared within 12 months with no development of precancer or cancer. Blood from cases was collected at the visit where the lesion was first found, while blood from controls was collected once the infection could no longer be detected. For cases, a median interval of roughly 150 days, with an interquartile range of roughly 80 to 200 days, was observed between lesion detection and blood sampling. Since only a few of the women had HLA typing available, the possibility that HLA type was acting as a confounder could not be ruled out. Nested within Costa Rica's Guanacaste HPV Natural History Study, an exploratory proof-of-principle case-control study compared TCR repertoires across cervical HPV16 outcomes. Cases and controls were matched on age within five years and on year of sample collection. Median age was about 30 years in cases versus 38 in controls, and baseline characteristics did not differ significantly. In the parent cohort, some 10,000 women aged 18 or older were enrolled in Guanacaste, Costa Rica, during about 1992 to 1994 and were followed for over six years. As quality controls, five blinded duplicates were added to each group, bringing the total to 60 or so samples made up of some 50 participants and 10 or so replicates. The paper's findings and limits, for the study overall: Significantly higher TCR repertoire richness was observed in CIN3+ cases than in controls across sequencing depths, whereas no difference in evenness was found. TRBV6-7 relative abundance was lower in cases than in controls (roughly 0.12% versus 0.15%; Bonferroni P = 0.0008). Because the number of T cells per sample was unknown, the richness differences could reflect varying T-cell content rather than repertoire biology. Random forest classifiers that combined richness and V gene abundances separated cases from controls with an estimated AUC of under 0.85. The cross-sectional design could not show whether associations preceded infection or resulted from it; effector/memory subsets and HPV-specific T cells were not isolated.

Sequencing was carried out using blood buffy coat. The chain links TRBV28 with TRBJ1-2; 5 matching bases give a weak D call of TRBD1. The sequence derives from a woman between 18 and 70 years old with a cervical HPV16 infection that either progressed to CIN3+ or cleared (not recorded which). The sequenced CDR3 bases are TGTGCCAGCAGTTTAACGGGCAGGGTATATTACTATGGC. It translates to CASSLTGRVYYYG. The entire CDR3 sequence reads CASSLTGRVYYYGYTF.